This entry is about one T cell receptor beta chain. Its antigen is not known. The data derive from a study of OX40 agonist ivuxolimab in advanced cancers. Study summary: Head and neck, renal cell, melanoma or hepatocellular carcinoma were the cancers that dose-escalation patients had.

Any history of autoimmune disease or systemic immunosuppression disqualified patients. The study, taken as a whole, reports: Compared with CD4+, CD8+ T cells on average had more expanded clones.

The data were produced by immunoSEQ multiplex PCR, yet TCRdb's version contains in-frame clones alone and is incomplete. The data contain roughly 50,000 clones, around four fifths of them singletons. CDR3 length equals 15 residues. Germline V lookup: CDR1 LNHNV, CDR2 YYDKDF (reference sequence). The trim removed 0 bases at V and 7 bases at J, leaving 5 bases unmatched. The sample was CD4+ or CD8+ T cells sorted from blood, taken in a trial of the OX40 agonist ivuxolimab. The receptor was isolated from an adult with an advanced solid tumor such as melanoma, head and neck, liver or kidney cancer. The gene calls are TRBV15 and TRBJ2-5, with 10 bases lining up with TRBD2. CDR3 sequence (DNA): TGTGCCACCAGCAGAGATCGCGGGACTAGCGCGACCCAGTACTTC. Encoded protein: CATSRDRGTSATQYF. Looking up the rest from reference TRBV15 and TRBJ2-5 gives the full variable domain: DAMVIQNPRYQVTQFGKPVTLSCSQTLNHNVMYWYQQKSSQAPKLLFHYYDKDFNNEADTPDNFQSRRPNTSFCFLDIRSPGLGDTAMYLCATSRDRGTSATQYFGPGTRLLVL.